This T cell receptor beta chain is drawn from a study of T cells in narcolepsy. About the study: Enrolled donors included narcolepsy type 1 or type 2 patients and healthy controls. Study results and caveats: HCRT-specific and TRIB2-specific autoreactive clonotypes appeared among same-patient CSF and blood CD4+ clonotypes. Autoreactive clonotypes reportedly recurred in blood of same and different patients, not controls.

CDR3 length equals 15 residues. Germline CDR1 is MRHNA and CDR2 is SNTAGT. V lost 0 bases and J 7 bases, leaving 15 bases between the germline ends. This clone was observed once. What it binds is unknown. Sequencing used immunoSEQ multiplex PCR; TCRdb keeps in-frame clones, though not all of them. In the table there are about 30,000 clones, 65% to 90% of which are singletons. Sequencing used CD45RA- memory CD4+ T cells from PBMCs. The chain recombines TRBV6-4 with TRBJ1-2; D not resolved. The receptor comes from a human donor with narcolepsy. This CDR3 is CASSDSNVASRGYTF. CDR3 coding DNA: TGTGCCAGCAGTGACTCGAACGTAGCGTCGCGTGGCTACACCTTC.